This T cell receptor (beta chain) was observed in a study of T cells in narcolepsy (dated by TCRdb to 2017 to 2018). Regarding the research as a whole: Patients with narcolepsy type 1 or type 2 (NT1, NT2) were enrolled in the study together with healthy control donors. To look for autoreactive T cells in narcolepsy patients that target self-antigens of hypocretin neurons (hypocretin, TRIB2), the study used TCR Vbeta sequencing to follow clonotypes in blood and CSF. General study outcomes and caveats: No sequences matching autoreactive T cell clones were present in some of the blood memory CD4+ repertoires from patients and controls. In plots comparing CSF and blood CD4+ T cell clonotypes from the same patient, HCRT-specific and TRIB2-specific autoreactive clonotypes were highlighted. Patients and controls had similar numbers of sequenced blood memory CD4+ clonotypes, with averages of some 40,000 in patients and some 35,000 in controls. Autoreactive clonotypes were reported to be detected serially in the blood of the same patients and of different patients, but not in the blood of healthy controls.

Memory CD4+ T cells were sorted ex vivo from peripheral blood of narcolepsy patients and healthy controls for TCR Vbeta sequencing. This clone was observed a handful of times. What antigen it recognizes has not been identified. Nothing much larger sits one base from this clone, and base qualities are not available. The cysteine opens and the phenylalanine closes a CDR3 of 15 amino acids. Of all the DNA, just the CDR3 is kept, 45 bases in frame from base 1. From V the trimming removes 2 bases and from J it removes 5 bases, while the gene matches leave 3 bases of the junction unaccounted for. CDR1 and CDR2, looked up from the germline V gene, are SGHVS and FQNEAQ. The library was built by means of the immunoSEQ multiplex PCR assay. Imported from immuneACCESS, the table was reduced by TCRdb to in-frame sequences with V and J called. These copies leave out some clones; in studies compared against another copy, an unresolved V gene accounts for under half, and the cause of the remainder is not known. The sample records under 30,000 clones, 75% to 80% of which are singletons. The ten largest clones take up under 3.5% of the sample.

The TCR was taken from a human donor with narcolepsy. Sequencing input: CD45RA- memory CD4+ T cells from PBMCs. The cell subset or site label, as the study defines it: memory T cells sorted ex vivo from peripheral blood. This sequence uses TRBV7-8 and TRBJ2-1; 10 bases in the middle match TRBD2. The nucleotide sequence is TGTGCCAGCAGCTTAATAGCGGGGGGTAACAATGAGCAGTTCTTC. It codes for CASSLIAGGNNEQFF.